This T cell receptor (beta chain) was sequenced in a study of blood T cells in healthy people across ages. Regarding the study as a whole: Across the age range, TCR beta diversity per million T cells fell in a roughly linear way. Whereas aged donors had fewer naive CD4+ cells, long-lived donors had more of them and higher diversity.

The CDR3 covers 13 residues. Germline loops: CDR1 SGHDN, CDR2 FVKESK. The V and J ends lost 5 bases and 10 bases respectively, with 15 bases between them. Only a few counts were recorded for this clonotype. What it binds is not known. Through a sample-barcoded 5' primer and a J-beta primer mix, a second PCR was run for roughly 7 to 11 cycles. From the 5' RACE reads, TCRdb called clonotypes with MiXCR, one entry per CDR3 protein. The table lists about 680,000 distinct CDR3 sequences, over 45% of them singletons, with about a third in the top ten. Samples each yielded at least 6 micrograms of total RNA. Sequenced: blood. The gene calls are TRBV14 and TRBJ1-5, with D perhaps TRBD1 (5 bases). This clonotype was obtained from a woman aged 55-70 years in good health. DNA for the CDR3: TGTGCCAGCAGCTCGACAATTGGGGCTCCCCAGCATTTT. As protein: CASSSTIGAPQHF.